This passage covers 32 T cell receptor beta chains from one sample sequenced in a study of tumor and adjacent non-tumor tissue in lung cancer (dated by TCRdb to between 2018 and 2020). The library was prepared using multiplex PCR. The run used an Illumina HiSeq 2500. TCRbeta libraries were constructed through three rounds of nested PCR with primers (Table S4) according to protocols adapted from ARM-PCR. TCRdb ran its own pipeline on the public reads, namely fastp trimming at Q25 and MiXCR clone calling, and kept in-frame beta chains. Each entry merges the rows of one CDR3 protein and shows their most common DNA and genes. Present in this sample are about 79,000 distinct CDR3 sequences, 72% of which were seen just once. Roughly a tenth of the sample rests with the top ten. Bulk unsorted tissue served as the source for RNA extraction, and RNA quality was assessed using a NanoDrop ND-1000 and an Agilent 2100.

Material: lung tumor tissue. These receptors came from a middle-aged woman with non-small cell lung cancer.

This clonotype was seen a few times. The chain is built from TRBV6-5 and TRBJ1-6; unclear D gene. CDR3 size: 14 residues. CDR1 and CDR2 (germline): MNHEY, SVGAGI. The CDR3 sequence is CVSSYEGVGSPLHF. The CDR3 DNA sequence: TGTGTTAGTAGTTACGAGGGTGTAGGTTCACCCCTCCACTTT.

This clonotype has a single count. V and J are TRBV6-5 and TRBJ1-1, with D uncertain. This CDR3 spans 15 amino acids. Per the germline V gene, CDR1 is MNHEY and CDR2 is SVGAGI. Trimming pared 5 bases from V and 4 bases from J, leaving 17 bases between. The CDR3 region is CASSSQSGGGTEAFF. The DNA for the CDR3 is TGTGCCAGCAGTAGCCAGAGTGGTGGCGGCACTGAAGCTTTCTTT.

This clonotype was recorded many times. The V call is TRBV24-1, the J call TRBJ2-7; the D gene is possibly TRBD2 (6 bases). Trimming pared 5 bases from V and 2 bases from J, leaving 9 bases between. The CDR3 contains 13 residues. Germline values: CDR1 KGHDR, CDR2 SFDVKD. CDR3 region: CATSGTKTYEQYF. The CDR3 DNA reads TGTGCCACCAGTGGGACTAAAACCTACGAGCAGTACTTC.

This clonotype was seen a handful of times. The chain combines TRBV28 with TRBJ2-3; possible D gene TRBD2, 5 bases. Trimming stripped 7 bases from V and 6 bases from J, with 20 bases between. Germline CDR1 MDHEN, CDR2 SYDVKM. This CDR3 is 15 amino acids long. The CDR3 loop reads CASTPFGRRGDTQYF. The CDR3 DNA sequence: TGTGCCAGCACCCCCTTTGGAAGGCGAGGGGATACGCAGTATTTT.

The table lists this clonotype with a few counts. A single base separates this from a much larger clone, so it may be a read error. This chain's CDR3 is CAWRLAGIYEQFF. The CDR3, as DNA: TGTGCCTGGAGACTAGCGGGGATTTATGAGCAGTTCTTC. The V and J genes are TRBV30 and TRBJ2-1, with 10 bases identical to TRBD2. CDR1 GTSNPN and CDR2 SVGIG come from the germline V gene (reference sequence). After removal of 3 bases from V and 8 bases from J, the junction contained 4 bases not matched to a gene. The CDR3 has 13 residues.

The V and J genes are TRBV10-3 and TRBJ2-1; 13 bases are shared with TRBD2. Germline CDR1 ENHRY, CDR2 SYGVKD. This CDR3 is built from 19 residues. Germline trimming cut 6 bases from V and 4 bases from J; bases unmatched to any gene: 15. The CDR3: CAIRSRLAGGLSSYNEQFF. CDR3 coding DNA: TGTGCCATCAGATCGAGACTAGCGGGAGGCCTGAGCTCTTACAATGAGCAGTTCTTC.

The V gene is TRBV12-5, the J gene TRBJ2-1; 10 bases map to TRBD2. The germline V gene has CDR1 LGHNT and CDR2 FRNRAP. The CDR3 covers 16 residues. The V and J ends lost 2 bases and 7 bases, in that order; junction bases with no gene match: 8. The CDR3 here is CASGLITSGANNEQFF. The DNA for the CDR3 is TGTGCTAGTGGTTTGATCACTAGCGGGGCAAATAATGAGCAGTTCTTC. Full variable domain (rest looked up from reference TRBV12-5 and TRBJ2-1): DARVTQTPRHKVTEMGQEVTMRCQPILGHNTVFWYRQTMMQGLELLAYFRNRAPLDDSGMPKDRFSAEMPDATLATLKIQPSEPRDSAVYFCASGLITSGANNEQFFGPGTRLTVL.

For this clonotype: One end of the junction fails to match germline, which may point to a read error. The CDR3 region is CTSSSGQSGYTF. CDR3 DNA sequence: TGTACCAGCAGCTCTGGACAATCTGGCTACACCTTC. This rearrangement joins TRBV12-3 or TRBV12-4 to TRBJ1-2; weak D call: TRBD1 (5 bases). This CDR3 comprises 12 residues.

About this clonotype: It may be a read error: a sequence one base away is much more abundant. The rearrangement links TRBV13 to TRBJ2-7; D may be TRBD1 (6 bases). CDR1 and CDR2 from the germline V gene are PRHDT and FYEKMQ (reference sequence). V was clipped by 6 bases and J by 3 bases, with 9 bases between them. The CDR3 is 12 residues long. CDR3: CASSSRGYEQYF. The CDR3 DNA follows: TGTGCCAGCAGTAGCAGGGGCTACGAGCAGTACTTC.

CDR3 sequence reads: CISSEAPGDSQPQHF. DNA for the CDR3: TGTATCAGCAGTGAAGCACCTGGTGACAGTCAGCCCCAGCATTTT. J is TRBJ1-5 and V is TRBV6-1, with a weak D call TRBD1 (5 bases). Per germline, CDR1 MNHNS and CDR2 SASEGT. The CDR3 runs to 15 residues.

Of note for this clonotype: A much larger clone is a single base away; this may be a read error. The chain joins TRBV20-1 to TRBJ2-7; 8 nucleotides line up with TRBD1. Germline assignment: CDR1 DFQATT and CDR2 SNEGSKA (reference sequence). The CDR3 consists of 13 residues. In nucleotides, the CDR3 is TGCGGTGCTAGGTCGGGACAGGACTACGAGCAGTACTTC. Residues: CGARSGQDYEQYF.

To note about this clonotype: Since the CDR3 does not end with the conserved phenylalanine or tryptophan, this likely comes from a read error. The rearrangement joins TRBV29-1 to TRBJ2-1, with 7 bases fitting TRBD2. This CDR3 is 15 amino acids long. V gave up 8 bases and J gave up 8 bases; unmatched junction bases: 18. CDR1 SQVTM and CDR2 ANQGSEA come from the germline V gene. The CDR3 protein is CSIPSGRAFFYEQFL. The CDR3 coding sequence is TGCAGCATACCTAGTGGGAGGGCCTTTTTTTATGAGCAGTTCCTC.

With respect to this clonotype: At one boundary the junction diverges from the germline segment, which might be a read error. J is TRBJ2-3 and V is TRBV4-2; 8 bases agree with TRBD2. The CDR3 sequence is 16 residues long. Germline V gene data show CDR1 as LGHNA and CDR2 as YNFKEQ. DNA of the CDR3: TGTGCCAGCAGCCGGACTATCGGGGGGGTTACAGATACACAGTATTTT. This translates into CASSRTIGGVTDTQYF.

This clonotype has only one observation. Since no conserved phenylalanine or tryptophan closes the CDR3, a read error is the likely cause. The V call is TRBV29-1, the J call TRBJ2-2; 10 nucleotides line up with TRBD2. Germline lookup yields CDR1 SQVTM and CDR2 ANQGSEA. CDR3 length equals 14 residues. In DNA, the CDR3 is TGCAGCGCTAAGCGGGAGGGTAGAATCGGGGGGCTGTTTTAT. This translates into CSAKREGRIGGLFY.

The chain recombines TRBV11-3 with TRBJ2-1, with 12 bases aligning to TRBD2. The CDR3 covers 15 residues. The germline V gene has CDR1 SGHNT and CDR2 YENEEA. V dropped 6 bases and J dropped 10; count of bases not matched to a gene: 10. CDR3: CASSRRTSGTNEQFF. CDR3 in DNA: TGTGCCAGCAGTCGGAGGACTAGCGGGACCAACGAGCAGTTCTTC.

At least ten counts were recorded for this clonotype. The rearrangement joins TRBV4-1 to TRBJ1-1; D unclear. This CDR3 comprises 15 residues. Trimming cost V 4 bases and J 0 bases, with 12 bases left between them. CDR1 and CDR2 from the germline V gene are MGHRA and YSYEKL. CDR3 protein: CASSPSGQMNTEAFF. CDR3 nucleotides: TGCGCCAGCAGCCCCAGCGGTCAGATGAACACTGAAGCTTTCTTT.

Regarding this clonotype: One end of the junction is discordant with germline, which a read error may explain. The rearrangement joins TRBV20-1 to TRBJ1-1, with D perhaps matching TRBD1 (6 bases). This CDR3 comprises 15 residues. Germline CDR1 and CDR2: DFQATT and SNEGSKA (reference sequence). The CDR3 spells CSARGVTGMNTEASF. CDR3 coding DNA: TGCAGTGCTAGAGGGGTGACAGGAATGAACACTGAAGCTTCCTTT.

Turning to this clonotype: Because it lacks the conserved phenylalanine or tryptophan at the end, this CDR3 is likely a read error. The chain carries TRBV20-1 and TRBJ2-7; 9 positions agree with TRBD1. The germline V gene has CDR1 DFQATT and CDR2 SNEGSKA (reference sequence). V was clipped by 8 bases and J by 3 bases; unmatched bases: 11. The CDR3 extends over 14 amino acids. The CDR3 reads CSPSPGQGDYEQYL. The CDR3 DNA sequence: TGCAGTCCATCTCCGGGACAGGGTGACTACGAGCAGTACTTA.

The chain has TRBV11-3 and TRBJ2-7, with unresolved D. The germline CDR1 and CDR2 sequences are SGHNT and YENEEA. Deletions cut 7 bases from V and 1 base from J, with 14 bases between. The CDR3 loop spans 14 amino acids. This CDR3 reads CASNPGQASYEQYF. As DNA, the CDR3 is TGTGCCAGCAACCCCGGGCAGGCTTCCTACGAGCAGTACTTC.

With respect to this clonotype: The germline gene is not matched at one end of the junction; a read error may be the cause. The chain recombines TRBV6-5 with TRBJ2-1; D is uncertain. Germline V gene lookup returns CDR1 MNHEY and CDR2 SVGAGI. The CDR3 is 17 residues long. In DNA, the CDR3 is TGCGCCAGCAGTCTTATCGGCTCTGCCAGCTCCTACAATGAGCAGTTCTTC. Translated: CASSLIGSASSYNEQFF.

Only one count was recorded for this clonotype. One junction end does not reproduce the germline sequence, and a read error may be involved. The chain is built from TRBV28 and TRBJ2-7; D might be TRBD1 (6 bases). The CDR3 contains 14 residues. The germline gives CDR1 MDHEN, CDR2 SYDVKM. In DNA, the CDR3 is TGTACCAGCAGACCCGGGACATCTCCTTGGCAGTACTTCTTC. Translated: CTSRPGTSPWQYFF. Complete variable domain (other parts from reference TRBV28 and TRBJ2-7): DVKVTQSSRYLVKRTGEKVFLECVQDMDHENMFWYRQDPGLGLRLIYFSYDVKMKEKGDIPEGYSVSREKKERFSLILESASTNQTSMYLCTSRPGTSPWQYFFGPGTRLTVT.

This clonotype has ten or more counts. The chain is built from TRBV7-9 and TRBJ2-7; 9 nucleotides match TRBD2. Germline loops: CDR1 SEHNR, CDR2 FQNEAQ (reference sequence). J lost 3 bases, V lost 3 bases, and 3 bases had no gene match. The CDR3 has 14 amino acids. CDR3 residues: CASSLLAGNYEQYF. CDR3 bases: TGTGCCAGCAGCTTGCTAGCGGGGAACTACGAGCAGTACTTC.

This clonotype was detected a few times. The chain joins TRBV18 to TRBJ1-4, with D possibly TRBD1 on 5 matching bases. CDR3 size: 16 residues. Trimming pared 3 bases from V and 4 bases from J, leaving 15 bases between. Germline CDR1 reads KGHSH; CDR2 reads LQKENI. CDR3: CASSPRGGTNNEKLFF. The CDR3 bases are TGTGCCAGCTCACCGCGAGGAGGGACGAATAATGAAAAACTGTTTTTT.

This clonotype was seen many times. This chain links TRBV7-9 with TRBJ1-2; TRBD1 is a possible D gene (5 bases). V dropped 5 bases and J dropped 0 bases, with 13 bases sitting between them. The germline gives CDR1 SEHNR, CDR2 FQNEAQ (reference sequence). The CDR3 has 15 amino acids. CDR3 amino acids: CASSPLQGANYGYTF. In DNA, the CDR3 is TGTGCCAGCAGCCCTCTCCAGGGAGCTAACTATGGCTACACCTTC.

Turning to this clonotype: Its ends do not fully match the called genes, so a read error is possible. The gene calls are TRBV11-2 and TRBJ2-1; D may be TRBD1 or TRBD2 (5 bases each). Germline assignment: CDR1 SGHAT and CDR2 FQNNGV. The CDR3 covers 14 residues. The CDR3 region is CTGSRTGTDNEQLF. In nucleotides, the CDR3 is TGTACCGGCTCCCGAACGGGGACCGACAATGAGCAGTTATTC.

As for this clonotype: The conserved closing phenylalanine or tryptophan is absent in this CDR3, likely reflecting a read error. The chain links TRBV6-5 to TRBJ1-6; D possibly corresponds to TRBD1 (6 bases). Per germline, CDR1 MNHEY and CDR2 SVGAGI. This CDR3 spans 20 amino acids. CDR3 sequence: CACSYKAGASTSSYNSPLHI. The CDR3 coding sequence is TGTGCATGCAGTTACAAGGCGGGGGCTTCTACTAGCTCCTATAATTCACCCCTCCACATT.

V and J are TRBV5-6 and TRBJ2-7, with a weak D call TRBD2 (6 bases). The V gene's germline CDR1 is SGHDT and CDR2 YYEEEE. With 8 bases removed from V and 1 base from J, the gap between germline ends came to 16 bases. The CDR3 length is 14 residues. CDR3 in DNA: TGTGCCAGTATCTTGACGGGGGTTTCCTACGAGCAGTACTTC. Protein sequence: CASILTGVSYEQYF. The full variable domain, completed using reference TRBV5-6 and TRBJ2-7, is DAGVTQSPTHLIKTRGQQVTLRCSPKSGHDTVSWYQQALGQGPQFIFQYYEEEERQRGNFPDRFSGHQFPNYSSELNVNALLLGDSALYLCASILTGVSYEQYFGPGTRLTVT.

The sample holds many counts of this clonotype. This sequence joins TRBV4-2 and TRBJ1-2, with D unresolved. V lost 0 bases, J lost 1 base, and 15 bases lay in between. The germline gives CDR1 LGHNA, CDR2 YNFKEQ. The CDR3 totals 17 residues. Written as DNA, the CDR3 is TGTGCCAGCAGCCAAGAACCCGGTACAACGATTAACTATGGCTACACCTTC. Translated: CASSQEPGTTINYGYTF.

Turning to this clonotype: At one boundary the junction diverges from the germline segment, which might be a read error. The CDR3 protein is CASSLRSFIEDTAAFF. The DNA for the CDR3 is TGTGCCAGCAGCTTAAGGAGCTTTATTGAGGACACTGCAGCTTTCTTT. The chain combines TRBV13 with TRBJ1-1, with D possibly being TRBD1 (5 bases). The CDR3 runs to 16 residues. CDR1 and CDR2 from the germline V gene are PRHDT and FYEKMQ (reference sequence).

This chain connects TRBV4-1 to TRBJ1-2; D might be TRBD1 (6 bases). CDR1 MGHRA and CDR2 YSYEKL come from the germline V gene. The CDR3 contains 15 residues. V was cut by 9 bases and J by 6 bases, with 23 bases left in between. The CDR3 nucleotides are TGCGCCAGTTCAAACTGGCAGGGGAGGGAAGATGGCTACACCTTC. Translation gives CASSNWQGREDGYTF.

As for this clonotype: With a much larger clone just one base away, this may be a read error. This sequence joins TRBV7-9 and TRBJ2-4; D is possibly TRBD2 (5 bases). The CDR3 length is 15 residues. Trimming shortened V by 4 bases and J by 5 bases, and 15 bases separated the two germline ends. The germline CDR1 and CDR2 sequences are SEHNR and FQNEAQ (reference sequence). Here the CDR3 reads CASSSLEGSQNIQYF. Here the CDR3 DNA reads TGTGCCAGCAGCTCCCTAGAGGGCTCTCAAAACATTCAGTACTTC. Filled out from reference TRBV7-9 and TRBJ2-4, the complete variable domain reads DTGVSQNPRHKITKRGQNVTFRCDPISEHNRLYWYRQTLGQGPEFLTYFQNEAQLEKSRLLSDRFSAERPKGSFSTLEIQRTEQGDSAMYLCASSSLEGSQNIQYFGAGTRLSVL.

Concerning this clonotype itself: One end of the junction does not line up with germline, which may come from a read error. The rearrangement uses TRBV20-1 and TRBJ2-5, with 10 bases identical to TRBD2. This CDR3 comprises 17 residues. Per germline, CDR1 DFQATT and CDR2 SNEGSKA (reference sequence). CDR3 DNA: TGCGGTGCGGAACCCGGGACTAGCGTTTCGTGCCAAGAGATCCAGTACTTC. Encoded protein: CGAEPGTSVSCQEIQYF.